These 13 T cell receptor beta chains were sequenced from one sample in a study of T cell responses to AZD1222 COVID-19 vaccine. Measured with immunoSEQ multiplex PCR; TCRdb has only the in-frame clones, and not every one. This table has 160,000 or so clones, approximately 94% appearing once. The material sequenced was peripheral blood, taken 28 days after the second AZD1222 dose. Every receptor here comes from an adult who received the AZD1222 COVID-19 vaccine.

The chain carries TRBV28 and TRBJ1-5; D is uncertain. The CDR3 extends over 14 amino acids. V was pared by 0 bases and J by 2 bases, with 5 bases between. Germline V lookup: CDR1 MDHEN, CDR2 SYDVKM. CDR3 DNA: TGTGCCAGCAGTTTATGGAGTGGCAATCAGCCCCAGCATTTT. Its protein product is CASSLWSGNQPQHF.

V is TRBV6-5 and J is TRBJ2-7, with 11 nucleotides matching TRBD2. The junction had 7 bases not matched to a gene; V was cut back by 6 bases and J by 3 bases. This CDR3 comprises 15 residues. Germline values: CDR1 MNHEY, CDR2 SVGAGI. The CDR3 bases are TGTGCCAGCAGGAGTAGCGGGAGGGTCCACTACGAGCAGTACTTC. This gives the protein CASRSSGRVHYEQYF.

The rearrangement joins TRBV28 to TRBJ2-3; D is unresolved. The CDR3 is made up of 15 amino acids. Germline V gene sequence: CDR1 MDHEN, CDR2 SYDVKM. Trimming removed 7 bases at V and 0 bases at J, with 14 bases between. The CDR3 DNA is TGTGCCAGCACTACCCGGGTCTCAAGCACAGATACGCAGTATTTT. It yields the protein CASTTRVSSTDTQYF.

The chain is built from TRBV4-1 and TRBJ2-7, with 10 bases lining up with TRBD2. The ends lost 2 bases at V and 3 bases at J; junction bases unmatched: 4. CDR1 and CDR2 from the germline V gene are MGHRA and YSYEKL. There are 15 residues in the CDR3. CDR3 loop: CASSQLAGAVYEQYF. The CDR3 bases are TGCGCCAGCAGCCAACTAGCGGGAGCGGTCTACGAGCAGTACTTC.

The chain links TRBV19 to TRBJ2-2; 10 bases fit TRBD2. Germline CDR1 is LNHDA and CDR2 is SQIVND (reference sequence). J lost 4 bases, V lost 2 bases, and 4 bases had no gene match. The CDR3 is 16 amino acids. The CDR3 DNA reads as TGTGCCAGTAGTATATCTAGCGGGAGTGTCACCGGGGAGCTGTTTTTT. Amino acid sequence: CASSISSGSVTGELFF.

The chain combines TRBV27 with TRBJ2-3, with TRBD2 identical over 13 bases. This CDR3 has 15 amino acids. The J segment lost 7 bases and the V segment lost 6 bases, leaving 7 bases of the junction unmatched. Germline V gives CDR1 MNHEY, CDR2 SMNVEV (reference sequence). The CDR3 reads CASRPGLAGDHTQYF. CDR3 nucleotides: TGTGCCAGCAGACCAGGACTAGCGGGAGACCATACGCAGTATTTT.

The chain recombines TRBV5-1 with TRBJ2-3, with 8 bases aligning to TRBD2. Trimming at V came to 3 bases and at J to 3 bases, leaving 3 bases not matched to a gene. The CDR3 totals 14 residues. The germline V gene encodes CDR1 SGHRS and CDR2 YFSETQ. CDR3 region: CASSSGLGTDTQYF. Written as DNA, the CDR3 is TGCGCCAGCAGCTCGGGACTAGGGACAGATACGCAGTATTTT.

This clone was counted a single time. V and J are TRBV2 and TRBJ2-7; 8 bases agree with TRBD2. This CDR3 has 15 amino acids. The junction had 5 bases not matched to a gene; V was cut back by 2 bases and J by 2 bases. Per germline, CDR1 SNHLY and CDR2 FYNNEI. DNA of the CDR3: TGTGCCAGCAGTGAAAGAGGGGGACTAGCCTACGAGCAGTACTTC. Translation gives CASSERGGLAYEQYF.

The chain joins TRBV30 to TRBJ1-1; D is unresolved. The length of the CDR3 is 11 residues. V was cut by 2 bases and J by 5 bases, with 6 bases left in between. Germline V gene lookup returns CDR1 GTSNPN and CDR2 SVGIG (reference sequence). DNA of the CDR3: TGTGCCTGGAGTTCTGGGACTGAAGCTTTCTTT. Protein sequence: CAWSSGTEAFF.

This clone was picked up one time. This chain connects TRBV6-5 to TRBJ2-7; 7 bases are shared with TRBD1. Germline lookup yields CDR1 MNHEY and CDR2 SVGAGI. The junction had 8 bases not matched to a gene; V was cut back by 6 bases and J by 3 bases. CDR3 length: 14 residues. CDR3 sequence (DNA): TGTGCCAGCAGCTCACCGGGACAGAACTACGAGCAGTACTTC. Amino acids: CASSSPGQNYEQYF.

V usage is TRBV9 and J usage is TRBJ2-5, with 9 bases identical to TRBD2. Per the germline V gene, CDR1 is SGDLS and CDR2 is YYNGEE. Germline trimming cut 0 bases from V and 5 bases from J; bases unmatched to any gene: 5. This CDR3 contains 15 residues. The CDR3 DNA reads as TGTGCCAGCAGCGTAGGGGCTAGCGGGACGGAGACCCAGTACTTC. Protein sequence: CASSVGASGTETQYF.

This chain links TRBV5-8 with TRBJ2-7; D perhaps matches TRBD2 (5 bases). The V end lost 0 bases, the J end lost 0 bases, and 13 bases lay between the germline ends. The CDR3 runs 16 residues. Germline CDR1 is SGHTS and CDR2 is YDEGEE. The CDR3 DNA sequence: TGTGCCAGCAGCTTGGAGGGAGCGGCCTCCTCCTACGAGCAGTACTTC. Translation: CASSLEGAASSYEQYF.

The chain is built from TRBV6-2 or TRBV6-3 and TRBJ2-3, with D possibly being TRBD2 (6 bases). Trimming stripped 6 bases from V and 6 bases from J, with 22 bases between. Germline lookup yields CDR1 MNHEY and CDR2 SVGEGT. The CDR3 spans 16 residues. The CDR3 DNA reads TGTGCCAGCAGCCCATCTCTAGCGCCAATCGGGGATACGCAGTATTTT. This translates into CASSPSLAPIGDTQYF.